This T cell receptor beta chain stems from a study of regulatory T cells in long-lasting Graves disease. This clonotype was found many times. Noted time point: newly diagnosed GD, antithyroid drugs for less than 3 months. PBMC-derived RNA was used for the TCR library. Library construction for TCR beta used iRepertoire HTBI primers and Arm-PCR of CDR3 regions. TCRdb reprocessed the multiplex PCR reads via MiXCR and lists one record per CDR3 protein. Among a few hundred thousand distinct CDR3 sequences listed, around 19% were seen once. The V segment lost 4 bases and the J segment 9 bases; nucleotides outside the gene matches: 10. This CDR3 has 15 residues. Germline V CDR1 and CDR2: SGHRS, YFSETQ. The sample also formed part of further work on T cells in Graves' hyperthyroidism and ophthalmopathy.

The chain recombines TRBV5-1 with TRBJ2-4; 10 bases are shared with TRBD2. The input for sequencing was peripheral blood mononuclear cells (PBMCs), taken at new diagnosis, from a patient treated with antithyroid drugs. The source is a woman aged 25 to 39 with Graves disease. CDR3: CASSQTSGFEGIQYF. The CDR3 nucleotides are TGCGCCAGCAGCCAGACTAGCGGGTTTGAGGGCATTCAGTACTTC.